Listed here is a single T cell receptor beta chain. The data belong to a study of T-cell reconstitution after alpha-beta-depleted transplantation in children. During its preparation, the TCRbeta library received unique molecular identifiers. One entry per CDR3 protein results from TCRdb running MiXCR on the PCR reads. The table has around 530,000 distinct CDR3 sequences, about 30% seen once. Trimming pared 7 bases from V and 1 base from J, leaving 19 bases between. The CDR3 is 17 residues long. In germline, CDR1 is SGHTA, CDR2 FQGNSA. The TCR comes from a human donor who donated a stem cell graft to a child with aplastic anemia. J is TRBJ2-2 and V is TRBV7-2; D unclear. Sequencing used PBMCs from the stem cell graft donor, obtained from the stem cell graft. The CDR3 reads CASTTRRPLVNTGELFF. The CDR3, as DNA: TGTGCCAGCACCACGAGGAGACCTCTTGTGAACACCGGGGAGCTGTTTTTT.